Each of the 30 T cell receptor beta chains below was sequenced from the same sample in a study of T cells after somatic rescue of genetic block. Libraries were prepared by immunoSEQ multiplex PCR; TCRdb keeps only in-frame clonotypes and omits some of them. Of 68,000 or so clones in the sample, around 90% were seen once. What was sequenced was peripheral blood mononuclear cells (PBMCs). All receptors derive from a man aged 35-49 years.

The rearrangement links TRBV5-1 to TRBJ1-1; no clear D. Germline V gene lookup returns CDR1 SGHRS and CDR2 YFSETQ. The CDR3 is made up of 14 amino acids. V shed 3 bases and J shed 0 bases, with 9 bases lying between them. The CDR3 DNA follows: TGCGCCAGCAGCTGGGAAGGAGTGAACACTGAAGCTTTCTTT. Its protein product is CASSWEGVNTEAFF.

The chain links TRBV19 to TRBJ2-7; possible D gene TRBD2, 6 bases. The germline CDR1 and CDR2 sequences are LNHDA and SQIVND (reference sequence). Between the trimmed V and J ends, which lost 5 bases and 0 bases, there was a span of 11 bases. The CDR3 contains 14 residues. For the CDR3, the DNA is TGTGCCAGTAGTTCCCCTAGCGCCTCCTACGAGCAGTACTTC. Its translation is CASSSPSASYEQYF.

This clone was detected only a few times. DNA of the CDR3: TGTGCCAGCAGCCCCGGCCCAATAGGCGGCTCTGGAAACACCATATATTTT. Translating gives CASSPGPIGGSGNTIYF. This chain uses TRBV5-4 with TRBJ1-3; D uncertain. The germline gives CDR1 SGHNT, CDR2 YYREEE (reference sequence). Trimming pared 4 bases from V and 0 bases from J, leaving 17 bases between. This CDR3 comprises 17 residues.

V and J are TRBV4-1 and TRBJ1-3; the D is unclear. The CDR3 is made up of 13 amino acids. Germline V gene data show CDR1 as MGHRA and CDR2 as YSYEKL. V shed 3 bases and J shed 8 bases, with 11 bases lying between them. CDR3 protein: CASSQEVGYTIYF. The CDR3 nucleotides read TGCGCCAGCAGCCAGGAAGTAGGATACACCATATATTTT.

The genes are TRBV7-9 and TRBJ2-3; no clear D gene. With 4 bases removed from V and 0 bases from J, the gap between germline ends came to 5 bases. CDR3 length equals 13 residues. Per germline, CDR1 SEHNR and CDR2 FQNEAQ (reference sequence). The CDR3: CASSSYSTDTQYF. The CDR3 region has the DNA TGTGCCAGCAGCTCTTACAGCACAGATACGCAGTATTTT.

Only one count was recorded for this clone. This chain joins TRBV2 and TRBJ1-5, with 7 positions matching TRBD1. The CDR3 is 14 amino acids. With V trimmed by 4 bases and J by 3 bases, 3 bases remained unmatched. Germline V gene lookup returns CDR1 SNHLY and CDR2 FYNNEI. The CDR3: CASSAGQFNQPQHF. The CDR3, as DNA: TGTGCCAGCAGTGCGGGACAGTTCAATCAGCCCCAGCATTTT.

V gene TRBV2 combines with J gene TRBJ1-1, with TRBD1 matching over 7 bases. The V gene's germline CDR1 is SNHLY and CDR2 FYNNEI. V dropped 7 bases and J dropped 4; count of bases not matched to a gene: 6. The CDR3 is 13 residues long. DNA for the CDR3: TGTGCCAGCAAAAGACAGGGTTCCACTGAAGCTTTCTTT. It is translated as CASKRQGSTEAFF.

The CDR3 DNA follows: TGTGCCAGCAGTCGGGGACACACCGGGGAGCTGTTTTTT. Its protein product is CASSRGHTGELFF. The rearrangement links TRBV6-5 to TRBJ2-2, with D possibly called TRBD1 or TRBD2 (5 bases each). The CDR3 totals 13 residues. V was pared by 5 bases and J by 3 bases, with 7 bases between. Germline loops: CDR1 MNHEY, CDR2 SVGAGI.

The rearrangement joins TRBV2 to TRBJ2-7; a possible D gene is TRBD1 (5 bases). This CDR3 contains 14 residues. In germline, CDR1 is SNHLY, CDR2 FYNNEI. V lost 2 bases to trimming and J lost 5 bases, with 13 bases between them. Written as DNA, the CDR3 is TGTGCCAGCAGTGAATGGCAGGGTGACCACGAGCAGTACTTC. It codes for CASSEWQGDHEQYF.

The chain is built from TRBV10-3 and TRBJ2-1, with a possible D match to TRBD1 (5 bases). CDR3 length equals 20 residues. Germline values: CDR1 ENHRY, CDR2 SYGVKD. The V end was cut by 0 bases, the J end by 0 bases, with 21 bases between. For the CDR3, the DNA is TGTGCCATCAGTGAGTCATCCAGGGTCGCTCCCGAAAGCTCCTACAATGAGCAGTTCTTC. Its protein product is CAISESSRVAPESSYNEQFF.

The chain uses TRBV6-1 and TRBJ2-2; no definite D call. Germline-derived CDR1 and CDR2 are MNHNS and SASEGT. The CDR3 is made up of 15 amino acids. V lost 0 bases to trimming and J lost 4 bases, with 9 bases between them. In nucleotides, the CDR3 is TGTGCCAGCAGTGAAGCTGCCCTGGGCACCGGGGAGCTGTTTTTT. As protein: CASSEAALGTGELFF.

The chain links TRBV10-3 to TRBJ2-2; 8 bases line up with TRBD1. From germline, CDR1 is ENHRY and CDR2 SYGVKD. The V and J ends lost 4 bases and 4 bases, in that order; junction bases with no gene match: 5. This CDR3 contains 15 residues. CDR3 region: CAISGQGAVTGELFF. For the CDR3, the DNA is TGTGCCATCAGTGGGCAGGGGGCTGTCACCGGGGAGCTGTTTTTT.

The CDR3 sequence: CASRGTGVAEQYF. In nucleotides, the CDR3 is TGTGCCAGCAGGGGGACAGGGGTTGCCGAGCAGTACTTC. V gene TRBV28 combines with J gene TRBJ2-7; TRBD1 agrees at 10 bases. Germline CDR1 is MDHEN and CDR2 is SYDVKM. This CDR3 comprises 13 residues. The V segment lost 6 bases and the J segment 6 bases; nucleotides outside the gene matches: 5.

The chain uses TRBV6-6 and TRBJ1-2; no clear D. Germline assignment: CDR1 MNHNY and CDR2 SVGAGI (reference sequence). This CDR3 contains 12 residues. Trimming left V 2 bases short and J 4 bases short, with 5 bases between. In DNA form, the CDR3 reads TGTGCCAGCAGTTACGAGAGCTATGGCTACACCTTC. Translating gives CASSYESYGYTF.

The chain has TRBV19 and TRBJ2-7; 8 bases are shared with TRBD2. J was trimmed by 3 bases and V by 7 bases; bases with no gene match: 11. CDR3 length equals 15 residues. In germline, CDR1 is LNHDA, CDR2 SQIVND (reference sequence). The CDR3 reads CASTPGGSGDYEQYF. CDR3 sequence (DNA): TGTGCCAGTACCCCGGGGGGGAGCGGGGACTACGAGCAGTACTTC.

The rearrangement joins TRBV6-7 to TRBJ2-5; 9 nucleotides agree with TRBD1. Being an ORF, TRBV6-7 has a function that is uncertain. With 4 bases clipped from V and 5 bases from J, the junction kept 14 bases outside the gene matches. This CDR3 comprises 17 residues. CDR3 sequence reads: CASSFGQGWGAGETQYF. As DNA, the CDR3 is TGTGCCAGCAGTTTCGGACAGGGGTGGGGAGCGGGGGAGACCCAGTACTTC.

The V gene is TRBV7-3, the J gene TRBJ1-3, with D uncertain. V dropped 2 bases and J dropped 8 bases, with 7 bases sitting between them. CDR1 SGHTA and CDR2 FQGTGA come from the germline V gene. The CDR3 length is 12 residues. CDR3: CASSLDGHTIYF. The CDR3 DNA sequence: TGTGCCAGCAGCTTAGATGGGCACACCATATATTTT.

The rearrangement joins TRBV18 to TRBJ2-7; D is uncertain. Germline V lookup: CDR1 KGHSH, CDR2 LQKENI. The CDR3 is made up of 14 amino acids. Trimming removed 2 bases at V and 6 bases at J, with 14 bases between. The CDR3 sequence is CASSPRPGRSEQYF. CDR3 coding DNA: TGTGCCAGCTCACCAAGGCCCGGTAGGTCCGAGCAGTACTTC.

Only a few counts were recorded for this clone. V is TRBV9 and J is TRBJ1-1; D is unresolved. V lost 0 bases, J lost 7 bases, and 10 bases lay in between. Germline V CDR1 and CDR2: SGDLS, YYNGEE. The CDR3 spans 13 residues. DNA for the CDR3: TGTGCCAGCAGCGTAGAAGGGCATGGTGAAGCTTTCTTT. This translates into CASSVEGHGEAFF.

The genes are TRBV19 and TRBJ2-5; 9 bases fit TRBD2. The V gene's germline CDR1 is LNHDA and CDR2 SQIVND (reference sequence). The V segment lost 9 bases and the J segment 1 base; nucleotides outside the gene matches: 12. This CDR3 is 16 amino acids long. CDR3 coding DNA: TGTGCCAGCAGCCCCATGTGGCGGGGGGGCCAAGAGACCCAGTACTTC. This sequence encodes CASSPMWRGGQETQYF.

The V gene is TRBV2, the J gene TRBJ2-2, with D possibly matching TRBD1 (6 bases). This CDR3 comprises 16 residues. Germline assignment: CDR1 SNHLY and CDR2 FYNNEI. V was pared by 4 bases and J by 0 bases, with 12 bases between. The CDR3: CASSVGTSSNTGELFF. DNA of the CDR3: TGTGCCAGCAGTGTGGGGACAAGTTCGAACACCGGGGAGCTGTTTTTT.

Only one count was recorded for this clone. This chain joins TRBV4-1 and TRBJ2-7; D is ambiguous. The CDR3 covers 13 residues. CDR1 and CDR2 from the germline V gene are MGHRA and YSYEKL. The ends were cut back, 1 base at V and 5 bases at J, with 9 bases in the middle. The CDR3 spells CASSQVLPNEQYF. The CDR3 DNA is TGCGCCAGCAGCCAAGTTCTCCCCAACGAGCAGTACTTC.

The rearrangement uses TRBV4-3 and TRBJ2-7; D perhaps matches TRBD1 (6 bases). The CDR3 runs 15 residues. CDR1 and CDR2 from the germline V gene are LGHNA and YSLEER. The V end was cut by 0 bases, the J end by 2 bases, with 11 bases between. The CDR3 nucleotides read TGCGCCAGCAGCCAAGATGTGACAGGAACCTACGAGCAGTACTTC. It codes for CASSQDVTGTYEQYF.

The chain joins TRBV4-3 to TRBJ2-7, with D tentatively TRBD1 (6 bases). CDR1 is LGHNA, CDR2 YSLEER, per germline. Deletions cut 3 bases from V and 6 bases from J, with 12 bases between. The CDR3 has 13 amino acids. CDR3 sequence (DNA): TGCGCCAGCAGCCACACGCAGGGGTCCGAGCAGTACTTC. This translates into CASSHTQGSEQYF.

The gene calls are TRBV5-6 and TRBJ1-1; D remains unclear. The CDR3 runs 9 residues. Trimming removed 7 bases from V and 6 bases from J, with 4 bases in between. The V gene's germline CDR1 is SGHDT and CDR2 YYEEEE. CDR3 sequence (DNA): TGTGCCAGCCGGCCTGAAGCTTTCTTT. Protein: CASRPEAFF.

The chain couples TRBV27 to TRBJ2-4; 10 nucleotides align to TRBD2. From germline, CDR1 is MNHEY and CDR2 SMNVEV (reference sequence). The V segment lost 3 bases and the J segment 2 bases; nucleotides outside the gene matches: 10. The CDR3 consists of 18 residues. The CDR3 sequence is CASSLGPGTSVPKNIQYF. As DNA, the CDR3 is TGTGCCAGCAGTTTGGGGCCCGGGACTAGCGTCCCCAAAAACATTCAGTACTTC.

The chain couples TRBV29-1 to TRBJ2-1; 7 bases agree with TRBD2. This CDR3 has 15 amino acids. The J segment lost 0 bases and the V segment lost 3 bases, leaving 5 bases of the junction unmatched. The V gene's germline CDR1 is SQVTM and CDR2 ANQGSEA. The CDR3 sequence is CSVDTGGSSYNEQFF. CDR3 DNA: TGCAGCGTTGACACGGGGGGTAGCTCCTACAATGAGCAGTTCTTC.

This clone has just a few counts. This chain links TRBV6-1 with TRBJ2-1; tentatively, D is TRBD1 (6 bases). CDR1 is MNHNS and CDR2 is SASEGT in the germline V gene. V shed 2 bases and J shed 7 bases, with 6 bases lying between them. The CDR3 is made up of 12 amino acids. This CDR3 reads CASSEQGNEQFF. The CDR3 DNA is TGTGCCAGCAGTGAACAGGGGAATGAGCAGTTCTTC.

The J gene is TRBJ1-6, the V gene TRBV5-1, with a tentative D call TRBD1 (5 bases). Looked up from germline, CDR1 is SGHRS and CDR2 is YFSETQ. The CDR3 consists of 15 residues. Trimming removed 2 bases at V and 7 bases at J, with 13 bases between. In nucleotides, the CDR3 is TGCGCCAGCAGCTTACGAGGGGCTGGGAATTCACCCCTCCACTTT. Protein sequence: CASSLRGAGNSPLHF.

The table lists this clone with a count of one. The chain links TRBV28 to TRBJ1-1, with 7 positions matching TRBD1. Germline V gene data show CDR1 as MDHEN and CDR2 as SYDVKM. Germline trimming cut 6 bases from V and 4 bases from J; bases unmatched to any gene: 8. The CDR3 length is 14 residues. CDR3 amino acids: CASSRDRVGTEAFF. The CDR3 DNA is TGTGCCAGCAGCCGCGACAGGGTTGGCACTGAAGCTTTCTTT.